The entry below gives a single TCR beta chain sequence along with its context. Its specificity is not known. The source of the sample is a study of T cell responses to AZD1222 COVID-19 vaccine. Study-level results: Just six people given AZD1222 tested seropositive at baseline.

Trimming cost V 1 base and J 1 base, with 7 bases left between them. Germline loops: CDR1 LGHNA, CDR2 YSLEER. The CDR3 has 14 amino acids. Clones were read by immunoSEQ multiplex PCR, and TCRdb kept only the in-frame ones, dropping some. This table holds 80,000 to 90,000 clones, about nine tenths found once. The clonotype comes from an adult who received the AZD1222 COVID-19 vaccine. This chain uses TRBV4-3 with TRBJ1-1; no clear D gene. Material: peripheral blood, obtained 28 days after the second AZD1222 dose. CDR3 region: CASSQGVENTEAFF. The CDR3 nucleotides are TGCGCCAGCAGCCAAGGAGTTGAGAACACTGAAGCTTTCTTT.